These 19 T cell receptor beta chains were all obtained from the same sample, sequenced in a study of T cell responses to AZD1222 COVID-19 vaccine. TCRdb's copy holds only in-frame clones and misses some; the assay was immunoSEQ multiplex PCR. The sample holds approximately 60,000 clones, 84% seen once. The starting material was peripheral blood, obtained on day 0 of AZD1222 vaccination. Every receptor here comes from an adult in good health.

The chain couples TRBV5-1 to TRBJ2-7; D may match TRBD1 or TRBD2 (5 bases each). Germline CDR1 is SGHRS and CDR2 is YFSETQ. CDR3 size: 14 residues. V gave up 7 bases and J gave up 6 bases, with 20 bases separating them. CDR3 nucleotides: TGCGCCAGCTCGGGGCCTAACGGTGTGGGCGAGCAGTACTTC. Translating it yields CASSGPNGVGEQYF.

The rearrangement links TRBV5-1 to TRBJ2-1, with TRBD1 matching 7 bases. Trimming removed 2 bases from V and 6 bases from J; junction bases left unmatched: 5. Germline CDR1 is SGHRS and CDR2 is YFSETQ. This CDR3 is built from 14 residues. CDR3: CASSFSTGPNEQFF. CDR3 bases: TGCGCCAGCAGCTTCTCGACAGGGCCCAATGAGCAGTTCTTC.

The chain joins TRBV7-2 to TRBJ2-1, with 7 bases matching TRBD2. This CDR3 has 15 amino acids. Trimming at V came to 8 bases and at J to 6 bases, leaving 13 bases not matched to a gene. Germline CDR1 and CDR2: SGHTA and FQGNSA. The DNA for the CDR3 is TGTGCCAGCCGCTCTGGACTAGGGTATGGCAATGAGCAGTTCTTC. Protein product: CASRSGLGYGNEQFF.

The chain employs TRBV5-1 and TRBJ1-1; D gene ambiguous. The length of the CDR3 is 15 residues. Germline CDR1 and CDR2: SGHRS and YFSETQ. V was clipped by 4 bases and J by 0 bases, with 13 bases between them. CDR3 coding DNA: TGCGCCAGCAGCGTGGACCTTTTAATGAACACTGAAGCTTTCTTT. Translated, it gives CASSVDLLMNTEAFF.

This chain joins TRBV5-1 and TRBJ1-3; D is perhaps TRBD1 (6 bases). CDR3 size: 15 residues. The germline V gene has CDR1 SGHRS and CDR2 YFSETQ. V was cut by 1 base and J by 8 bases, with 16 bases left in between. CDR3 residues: CASSLSGGIWDTIYF. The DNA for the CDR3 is TGCGCCAGCAGCTTGAGCGGGGGCATATGGGACACCATATATTTT.

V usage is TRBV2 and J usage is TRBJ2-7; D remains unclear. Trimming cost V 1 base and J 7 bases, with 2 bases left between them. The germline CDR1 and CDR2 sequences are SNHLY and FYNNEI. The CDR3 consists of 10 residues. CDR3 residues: CASSEGEQYV. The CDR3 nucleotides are TGTGCCAGCAGTGAAGGGGAGCAGTACGTC.

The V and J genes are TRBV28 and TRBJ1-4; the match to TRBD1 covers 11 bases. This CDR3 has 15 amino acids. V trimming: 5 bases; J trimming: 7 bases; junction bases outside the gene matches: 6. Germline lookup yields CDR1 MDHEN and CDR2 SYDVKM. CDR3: CASSPPGQGVEKLFF. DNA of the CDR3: TGTGCCAGCAGTCCACCGGGACAGGGGGTTGAAAAACTGTTTTTT.

CDR3 sequence (DNA): TGCGCCAGCAGCTTGACGCCCCCGATGACTGAAGCTTTCTTT. Protein: CASSLTPPMTEAFF. This rearrangement joins TRBV5-1 to TRBJ1-1; D is unresolved. Germline V gene lookup returns CDR1 SGHRS and CDR2 YFSETQ. V was clipped by 1 base and J by 5 bases, with 12 bases between them. This CDR3 has 14 residues.

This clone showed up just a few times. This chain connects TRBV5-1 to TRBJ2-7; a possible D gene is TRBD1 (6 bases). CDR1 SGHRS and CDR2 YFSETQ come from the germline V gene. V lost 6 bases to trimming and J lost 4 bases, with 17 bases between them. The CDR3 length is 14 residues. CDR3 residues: CASTPWEGGYEQYF. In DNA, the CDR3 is TGCGCCAGCACCCCTTGGGAAGGGGGATACGAGCAGTACTTC.

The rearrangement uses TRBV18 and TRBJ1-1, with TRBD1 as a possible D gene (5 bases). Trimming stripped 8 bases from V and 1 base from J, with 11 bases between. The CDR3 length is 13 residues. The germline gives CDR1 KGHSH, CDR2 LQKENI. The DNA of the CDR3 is TGTGCCAGCACCAGGGCAAGGAACACTGAAGCTTTCTTT. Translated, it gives CASTRARNTEAFF.

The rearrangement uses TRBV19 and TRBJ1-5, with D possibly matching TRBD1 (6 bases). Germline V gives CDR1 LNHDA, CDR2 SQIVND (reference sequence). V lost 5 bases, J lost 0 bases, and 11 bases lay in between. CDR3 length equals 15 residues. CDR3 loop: CASSQHRVSNQPQHF. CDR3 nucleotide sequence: TGTGCCAGTAGTCAGCACAGGGTTAGCAATCAGCCCCAGCATTTT.

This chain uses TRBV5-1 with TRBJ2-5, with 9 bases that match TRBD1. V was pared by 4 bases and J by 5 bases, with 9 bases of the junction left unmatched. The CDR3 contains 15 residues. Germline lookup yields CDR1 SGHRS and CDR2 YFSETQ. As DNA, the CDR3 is TGCGCCAGCAGCCGCCCGGAAACAGGGGGCGAGACCCAGTACTTC. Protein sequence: CASSRPETGGETQYF.

The CDR3 DNA follows: TGTGCCAGCAGTTTCCCGGACAGCACGATGAATCAGCCCCAGCATTTT. Translating gives CASSFPDSTMNQPQHF. The genes are TRBV28 and TRBJ1-5; maybe TRBD1 (6 bases). The V end was cut by 3 bases, the J end by 4 bases, with 16 bases between. CDR1 is MDHEN and CDR2 is SYDVKM in the germline V gene. CDR3 length: 16 residues.

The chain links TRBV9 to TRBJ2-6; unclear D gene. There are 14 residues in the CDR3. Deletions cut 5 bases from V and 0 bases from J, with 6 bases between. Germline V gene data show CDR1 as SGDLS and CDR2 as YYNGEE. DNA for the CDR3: TGTGCCAGCAGTCTTAGCTCTGGGGCCAACGTCCTGACTTTC. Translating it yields CASSLSSGANVLTF.

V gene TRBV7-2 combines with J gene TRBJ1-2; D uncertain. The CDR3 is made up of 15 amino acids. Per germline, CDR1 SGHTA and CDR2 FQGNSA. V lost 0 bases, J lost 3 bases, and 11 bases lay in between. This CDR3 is CASSLAEGPYYGYTF. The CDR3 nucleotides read TGTGCCAGCAGCTTAGCGGAGGGCCCCTACTATGGCTACACCTTC.

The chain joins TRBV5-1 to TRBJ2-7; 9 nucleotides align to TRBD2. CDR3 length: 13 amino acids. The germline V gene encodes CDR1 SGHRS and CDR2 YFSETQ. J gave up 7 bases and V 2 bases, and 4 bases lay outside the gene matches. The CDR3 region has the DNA TGCGCCAGCAGCTTTGGGACTAGCAGGGAGCAGTACTTC. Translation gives CASSFGTSREQYF.

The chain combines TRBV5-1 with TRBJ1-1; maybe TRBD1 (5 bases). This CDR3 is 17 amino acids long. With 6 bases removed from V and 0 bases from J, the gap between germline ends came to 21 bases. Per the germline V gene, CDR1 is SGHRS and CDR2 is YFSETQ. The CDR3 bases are TGCGCCAGCAAAGGAGGGGCACTAATAAGCATGAACACTGAAGCTTTCTTT. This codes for CASKGGALISMNTEAFF.

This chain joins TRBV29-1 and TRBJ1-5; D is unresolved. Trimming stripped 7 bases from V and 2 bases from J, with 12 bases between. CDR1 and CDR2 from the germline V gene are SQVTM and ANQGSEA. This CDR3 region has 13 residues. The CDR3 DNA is TGCAGCGCTAGTGCGGGTGGCAATCAGCCCCAGCATTTT. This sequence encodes CSASAGGNQPQHF.

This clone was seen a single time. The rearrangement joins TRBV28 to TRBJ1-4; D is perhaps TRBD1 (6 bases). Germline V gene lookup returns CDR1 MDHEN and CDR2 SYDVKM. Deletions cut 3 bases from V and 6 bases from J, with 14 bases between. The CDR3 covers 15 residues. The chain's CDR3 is CASSFLGRGDEKLFF. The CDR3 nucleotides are TGTGCCAGCAGTTTTCTGGGCAGGGGAGATGAAAAACTGTTTTTT.